This T cell receptor beta chain was documented in a study of regulatory T cells in long-lasting Graves disease. The germline CDR1 and CDR2 sequences are MDHEN and SYDVKM. Trimming took 2 bases from V and 3 from J; bases not matched to a gene: 1. This CDR3 region has 15 residues. Relying on iRepertoire HTBI primers and Arm-PCR of CDR3 regions, the team built TCR beta libraries. Using its own MiXCR run on the multiplex PCR reads, TCRdb lists one record per CDR3 protein. The sample holds some 340,000 distinct CDR3 sequences, approximately 23% seen once. This clonotype appeared many times. What it recognizes is unknown. Specified time point: persistent/refractory GD, antithyroid drugs over 5 years with positive TRAb. RNA extracted from PBMCs served as the sequencing template. Patients came through an endocrinology department, and that department was in Xi'an, China. EDTA tubes collected roughly 10 milliliters of peripheral blood.

Points from the study as a whole: Whereas about a thousand public clonotypes were shared by new patients, persistent patients shared more, at a few thousand.

The TCR originated in a woman aged 40 to 50 with Graves disease. This rearrangement joins TRBV28 to TRBJ2-2, with 9 positions matching TRBD1. The specimen was peripheral blood mononuclear cells (PBMCs), collected when the disease was refractory, from a patient treated with antithyroid drugs. The DNA for the CDR3 is TGTGCCAGCAGTTTAGGGGACAGGGACACCGGGGAGCTGTTTTTT. Its translation is CASSLGDRDTGELFF.